This T cell receptor (beta chain) appears in the sequencing data of a study of blood T cells in healthy people across ages. Whole-study results and caveats: Unsorted PBMCs prevented conclusive naive versus antigen-experienced comparison. Significant beta diversity loss was already apparent by age roughly 43, declining roughly linearly. Versus aged donors, long-lived donors had higher diversity and more naive CD4+ cells.

Germline loops: CDR1 SGHKS, CDR2 YYEKEE (reference sequence). Between the trimmed V and J ends, which lost 4 bases and 0 bases, there was a span of 14 bases. This CDR3 contains 15 residues. Turning to this clonotype: The antigen is unknown.

PCR was performed a second time for roughly 7 to 12 cycles using a sample-barcoded 5' primer and a J-beta primer mix. Using its own MiXCR run on the 5' RACE reads, TCRdb lists one record per CDR3 protein. The profile covers about 500,000 distinct CDR3 sequences, with more than 20% appearing a single time and 8.5% to 9.5% taken by the ten largest. The sample was also linked to a second study, of T cells of mothers and their children. That source notes: Related pairs of mothers and children showed slightly higher, non-significant overlap versus unrelated pairs.

The receptor's source is a boy younger than 18 in good health. The chain links TRBV5-5 to TRBJ2-7; a possible D gene is TRBD2 (6 bases). Sequencing was done on a sample of blood. Written as DNA, the CDR3 is TGTGCCAGCAGCCCGAGCGGGTCGAGCTCCTACGAGCAGTACTTC. It encodes CASSPSGSSSYEQYF.